Shown below are 6 T cell receptor beta chains from a single sample sequenced in a study of cytomegalovirus exposure and HLA in healthy donors. The PCR ran on 60 Vbeta and 13 Jbeta primers. The data were produced by immunoSEQ multiplex PCR, yet TCRdb's version contains in-frame clones alone and is incomplete. The sample gives about 73,000 clones, roughly 71% of which show up once; around an eighth is in the top ten. What was sequenced was PBMCs. These receptors were collected from a man in his 70s in good health and CMV-seronegative.

CDR3 sequence: CASSNGPEEKLFF. In DNA form, the CDR3 reads TGCGCCAGCAGTAACGGCCCGGAGGAAAAACTGTTTTTT. The V and J genes are TRBV5-1 and TRBJ1-4; D gene unclear. From germline, CDR1 is SGHRS and CDR2 YFSETQ. Trimming cost V 5 bases and J 8 bases, with 13 bases left between them. This CDR3 is 13 amino acids long.

This clone occurred a few times. J is TRBJ2-6 and V is TRBV19; 9 bases map to TRBD1. CDR1 is LNHDA, CDR2 SQIVND, per germline (reference sequence). V shed 9 bases, J shed 1 base, and the junction held 16 bases outside the gene matches. The CDR3 has 19 amino acids. CDR3: CASKRQGGSRSSGANVLTF. As DNA, the CDR3 is TGTGCCAGCAAGAGACAGGGGGGCAGTAGGTCTTCTGGGGCCAACGTCCTGACTTTC.

The V gene is TRBV9, the J gene TRBJ2-7; 9 bases align to TRBD2. V lost 7 bases, J lost 7 bases, and 12 bases stayed unmatched. CDR1 SGDLS and CDR2 YYNGEE come from the germline V gene. This CDR3 region has 14 residues. The DNA for the CDR3 is TGTGCCAGCGGGTCGGCGGGGGGGCCGGGGGAGCAGTACTTC. It is translated as CASGSAGGPGEQYF.

This clone was observed once. The gene calls are TRBV28 and TRBJ1-1; 8 bases align to TRBD1. The CDR3 length is 17 residues. Trimming took 3 bases from V and 10 from J; bases not matched to a gene: 19. Germline V gene sequence: CDR1 MDHEN, CDR2 SYDVKM. The CDR3 region has the DNA TGTGCCAGCAGTTTCCCCCTTAAGTCAGGGGGCGCCTGTGGAGCTTTCTTT. Its protein is CASSFPLKSGGACGAFF.

The genes are TRBV5-1 and TRBJ1-6; perhaps TRBD1 as D (5 bases). Deletions cut 2 bases from V and 6 bases from J, with 9 bases between. The CDR3 runs 14 residues. CDR1 and CDR2 from the germline V gene are SGHRS and YFSETQ. CDR3 protein: CASSFQGPNSPLHF. The CDR3 DNA reads as TGCGCCAGCAGCTTCCAGGGCCCTAATTCACCCCTCCACTTT.

The rearrangement links TRBV7-8 to TRBJ2-7, with TRBD1 identical over 7 bases. The CDR3 is made up of 15 amino acids. V lost 1 base and J lost 2; bases outside the gene matches: 5. Germline lookup yields CDR1 SGHVS and CDR2 FQNEAQ. In nucleotides, the CDR3 is TGTGCCAGCAGCTTAGGGGTGACAGGGACCTACGAGCAGTACTTC. Its translation is CASSLGVTGTYEQYF.